Sequencing of this T cell receptor (beta chain) was carried out in a study of cytomegalovirus exposure and HLA in healthy donors (dated by TCRdb to 2017 to 2019). About the study as a whole: In an earlier analysis of under 600 of the donors, under 300 Gb of sequence data and 95 million to 130 million unique TCR beta sequences from some 170 million T cells were reported. In a later analysis, previously published TCR beta repertoires from 666 donors were re-analyzed and high-resolution HLA genotyping was added so that TCR occurrence patterns could be studied. The study used immunosequencing to profile the T cell repertoires of about 670 subjects and linked those repertoires to cytomegalovirus serostatus. An early release that covered approximately 600 HLA-typed donors contained about 300 gigabases of sequencing data and about 93 million unique TCR sequences. To predict cytomegalovirus infection status, the study combined high-throughput TCR immunosequencing, statistical association of individual TCRs with disease status, and machine learning. Class I and class II HLA loci were covered by the typing at four-digit resolution. In an earlier analysis of over 550 of the donors, high-throughput TCR beta sequencing was used to judge whether each TCR beta V gene segment behaved as functional or pseudogenic. Rather than using new phenotypic data, the later analysis identified candidate immune exposures from TCR beta sequences and from how often those sequences occurred across donors. Typing coverage varied by locus: roughly 620-640 donors for A, B, C, DRB1 and DQB1; 500 to 550 for DQA1; more than 600 for DPA1; under 490 for DPB1. Across about 380 genotyped donors of the cohort, an average of about 240,000 unique TCR beta nucleotide sequences per donor were sequenced, and around 19% of those sequences were non-productive. About five DR-DQ haplotypes were treated as single units for association and clustering because of strong linkage in the cohort. A later genetic analysis used genome-wide SNP genotypes for about 60% of the roughly 700 donors, treating that subset as a discovery cohort. All discovery cohort repertoires had been generated using a single sequencing platform. The study aimed to test whether cataloging public T cell receptors could reveal signatures of past pathogen exposure. Donor age, sex, ethnicity and CMV serostatus were collected together with the repertoire data. In addition to the first cohort of approximately 670 subjects, a separate validation cohort of 100 to 150 different subjects was used. Of the 398 genotyped donors, 75% to 85% were placed in the genetic ancestry cluster associated with self-reported Caucasian donors.

The germline V end is reduced by 5 bases and the J end by 3 bases; junction bases left unmatched: 7. Including the terminal cysteine and phenylalanine, the CDR3 comprises 13 residues. CDR3 DNA is the only sequence kept; it has 39 bases, read in frame from the first base. Looking up the germline V gene (reference sequence) yields CDR1 GTSNPN and CDR2 SVGIG. Library creation used the immunoSEQ multiplex PCR assay. The multiplex PCR relied on a mix of 60 forward primers for TCR Vbeta segments and 13 reverse primers for TCR Jbeta segments. The CDR3 region of rearranged TCR beta genes was amplified from genomic DNA with a multiplex PCR assay. The amplified TCR beta libraries were sequenced on the Illumina HiSeq System as 87-base-pair reads. Regarding the original processing steps: In a later analysis, 70 million to 95 million unique TCR beta chains were counted across the roughly 670 repertoires, and around 10 million of these chains were shared by at least two donors. Raw reads were error-corrected and collapsed into unique sequences with a nearest-neighbor algorithm that merged closely related sequences to remove PCR and sequencing errors. Alignment of CDR3 sequences to IMGT reference sequences was used to assign V, D and J gene segments. For a sequence to be retained, at least a six-nucleotide match to both a V gene segment and a J gene segment was required. Rearrangements were classified as productive when the CDR3 lacked stop codons and remained in frame with V and J, and all other rearrangements were classified as non-productive. CDR3 was defined according to IMGT convention as the region running from the second conserved V-encoded cysteine to the conserved J-encoded phenylalanine. The earlier analysis of about 640 of the donors excluded any sequence lacking an unambiguous match to a single V gene segment. In an earlier analysis of approximately 610 of the donors, V segments were called functional above 56.7% productive rearrangements and were called segregating when the between-donor standard deviation exceeded 5%. A statistical classification framework was built for diagnosing cytomegalovirus status from the catalog of TCR beta chain sequences. A later analysis assigned V and J genes by comparing TCR nucleotide sequences with IMGT/GENE-DB human TR gene sequences. A later analysis assigned CDR3 sequences and most-parsimonious VDJ recombination scenarios with the TCRdist pipeline. A later analysis defined each TCR beta chain by its CDR3 amino acid sequence plus V-gene family, and excluded reads lacking a unique V-gene family. In a later analysis, fewer than 650 highly shared, low-generation-probability nucleotide sequences were removed to address suspected cross-contamination and a sequencing artifact. In a later analysis, a clonal expansion index for each public chain was calculated from normalized within-repertoire ranks of inferred template counts. Generation probabilities in a later analysis came from a VDJ recombination model fitted to out-of-frame rearrangements, and those results were checked against IGoR. In a later analysis, TCR-TCR, TCR-HLA and TCR-CMV co-occurrence was scored with hypergeometric tests, and a repertoire-size bias correction was applied to TCR pairs. A later analysis estimated false discovery rates by permuting HLA or CMV assignments 20 times. In a later analysis, co-occurring TCRs were grouped using DBSCAN, and TCRdist sequence similarity was added for clustering within HLA-allele-positive subsets. Repertoires with fewer than 30,000 or more than 120,000 public chains were left out of co-occurrence clustering, as were five repertoires with anomalous nucleotide sharing. In TCRdb, the immuneACCESS table is reduced to in-frame sequences with V and J assigned. These tables do not hold every clone; where another copy was compared, an unresolved V gene accounts for under half, and the others remain unexplained. V and J calls plus clone size are reproduced from that table; the DNA served to infer D and trimming. A total of 150,000 to 200,000 clones appear in this sample, roughly 88% of them only once. 1.5% of the sample goes to the ten largest clones.

The cohort consisted of hundreds of healthy bone marrow donors. Cohort members were all nominally healthy when sampled, although unrecorded immune exposures were likely present. The donor tested CMV seronegative, placing the donor among the 350 or so seronegative members of the cohort. Every donor gave a peripheral blood sample, and the peripheral blood mononuclear cells from that sample were used for TCR beta sequencing. Genomic DNA extraction from the blood cell samples was performed with the Qiagen DNeasy Blood Extraction Kit. Beyond this particular receptor, the publication reports: At a false discovery rate of 0.05, a later analysis linked 16,951 TCR beta sequences to specific HLA alleles. A later genetic analysis reported fewer N-insertions in productive TCRs among donors in an Asian-associated ancestry cluster than the roughly 620-donor mean. The classifier was reported to diagnose cytomegalovirus status with high specificity and sensitivity in both the original and validation cohorts. A further reported finding was that TCR beta sequences accurately predicted the HLA-A and HLA-B alleles for most subjects in the first cohort. Roughly 15 rarely observed V segments, including chromosome 9 orphons, were excluded from the earlier analysis of approximately 600 of the donors because counts were too low. Because some donors lacked HLA typing at each locus, the association tests relied only on the typed subset. In a later analysis, the rate of TCR association differed among HLA loci, with DRB1 alleles having the most associated TCRs and HLA-C alleles having the fewest. Broadly in line with IMGT annotations, most TCR beta V segments showed up in productive rearrangements about 90% or about 30% of the time in an earlier analysis of roughly 590 of the donors. The study listed 150 to 200 TCR beta chains as associated with cytomegalovirus. In a later analysis, most CMV-associated TCR beta chains were found to appear HLA-restricted, with HLA associations seemingly driven largely by CMV exposure. Some IMGT-functional V segments, including TRBV6-2 and TRBV6-3, could not be distinguished by the 87-base-pair reads and were therefore excluded. The authors suggested that the approach could potentially be generalized to other disease states and immunological phenotypes. While some public TCRs were present in many individuals, most TCR sequences turned up only very rarely across donors. Roughly uniform sequencing depth across donors was assumed in presence/absence analyses, although this assumption may not hold. In vitro tests confirmed that three of the cytomegalovirus-associated TCR beta chains recognize cytomegalovirus antigens. The sequencing pipeline was judged likely to have produced a cluster of highly shared sequence variants as a technical artifact. Linkage disequilibrium might explain the correlated functional status among segregating V segments, but an unknown experimental factor could not be excluded. In a later analysis, several top co-occurrence clusters were reported to appear linked to parvovirus B19, influenza, CMV and Epstein-Barr virus. CMV serostatus was the only immune exposure information available for the cohort. In a later analysis, HLA-associated TCR beta chains were found to be more clonally expanded and to have lower generation probabilities than equally common non-associated chains. In this cohort, only TCR beta chains were sequenced, and detectable features were limited by the absence of alpha or paired-chain data. Strong co-occurrence of HLA alleles, especially DR and DQ, made assigning TCR associations to individual alleles difficult. A later genetic analysis associated a missense DCLRE1C variant with V-gene and J-gene trimming of TCR beta chains, and an independent cohort replicated the association.

A word on this clone: Its binding antigen is unknown. Base qualities are not provided; no much larger clone lies one nucleotide away.

The V and J genes are TRBV30 and TRBJ2-7; the junction holds 7 bases that match TRBD1. This sequence originates from a woman in her late teens or twenties in good health and CMV-seronegative. Sequencing was performed on PBMCs. The CDR3 protein is CAWDLGDSYEQYF. The nucleotide sequence is given as TGTGCCTGGGACCTTGGGGACAGCTACGAGCAGTACTTC.